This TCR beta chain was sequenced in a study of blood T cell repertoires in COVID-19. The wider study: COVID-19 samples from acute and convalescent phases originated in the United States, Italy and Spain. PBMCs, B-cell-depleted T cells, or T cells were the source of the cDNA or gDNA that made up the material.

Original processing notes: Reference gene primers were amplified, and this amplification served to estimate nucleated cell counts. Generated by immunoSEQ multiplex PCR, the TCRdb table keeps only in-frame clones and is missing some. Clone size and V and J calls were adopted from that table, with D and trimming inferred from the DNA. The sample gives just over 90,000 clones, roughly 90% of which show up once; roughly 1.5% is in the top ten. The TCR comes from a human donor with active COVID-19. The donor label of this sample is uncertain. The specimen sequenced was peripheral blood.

For the CDR3, the DNA is TGTGCCAGCAGCTTAGCCGAGACTGGGGCCAACGTCCTGACTTTC. Its translation is CASSLAETGANVLTF. V gene TRBV7-8 combines with J gene TRBJ2-6; the D is unclear. This CDR3 has 15 amino acids. Germline CDR1 is SGHVS and CDR2 is FQNEAQ. Deletions cut 0 bases from V and 2 bases from J, with 5 bases between.